Sequencing of this T cell receptor (beta chain) was carried out in a study of T cell repertoires in cytomegalovirus infection (dated by TCRdb to about 2019). With regard to the full study: Peptide stimulations targeted recently identified HLA-C-restricted CMV epitopes, whose presentation resists viral immunomodulation, together with well-studied HLA-B-restricted epitopes. Because public TCR beta signatures pointed to carriage of CMV infection together with the matching HLA type, the HLA type of each donor mattered for the analysis.

Of note for this clonotype: Its antigen specificity is not known. One base away there is no much larger clone; base qualities are not given.

From the cysteine through the phenylalanine, the CDR3 covers 15 amino acids. The kept DNA is CDR3 alone, 45 bases in frame from the first base. V gives up 5 bases and J gives up 0 bases, and the segment between their germline ends measures 11 bases. The germline V gene encodes CDR1 SEHNR and CDR2 FQNEAQ (reference sequence). This specimen's treatment or condition label, interpreted: in vitro stimulation with specific CMV peptide epitopes to enrich CMV-specific T cells. On the study overall, not on this receptor specifically: The ex vivo response was dominated by HLA-C-restricted CMV-specific TCR beta clonotypes, and the single most frequent clonotype in two of eight donors was supplied by these HLA-C-restricted clonotypes. Cumulative frequency of public TCR beta family members discriminated carriers of CMV infection plus the relevant HLA type in this cohort and an independent 352-donor cohort.

Sequencing was performed on an Illumina HiSeq 1500. TCRdb handled the public reads itself, with Q25 trimming in fastp and clone calling in MiXCR, and kept productive beta chains. Merged by CDR3 protein, the rows form single entries marked with the most common genes and DNA. Present in this sample are about 480,000 distinct CDR3 sequences, around 30% of which were seen just once. About a sixth of the sample rests with the top ten. The material was cultured PBMCs, obtained from culture after CMV antigen stimulation. This TCR was sampled from a human donor in good health (CMV status not recorded). Some clones in this sample may be carry-over from other donors' samples. The V and J segments used are TRBV7-9 and TRBJ1-5; the D gene is perhaps TRBD1, from 5 matching bases. Here the CDR3 is given as CASSRAGDSNQPQHF. The DNA is TGTGCCAGCAGCCGGGCGGGGGATAGCAATCAGCCCCAGCATTTT.